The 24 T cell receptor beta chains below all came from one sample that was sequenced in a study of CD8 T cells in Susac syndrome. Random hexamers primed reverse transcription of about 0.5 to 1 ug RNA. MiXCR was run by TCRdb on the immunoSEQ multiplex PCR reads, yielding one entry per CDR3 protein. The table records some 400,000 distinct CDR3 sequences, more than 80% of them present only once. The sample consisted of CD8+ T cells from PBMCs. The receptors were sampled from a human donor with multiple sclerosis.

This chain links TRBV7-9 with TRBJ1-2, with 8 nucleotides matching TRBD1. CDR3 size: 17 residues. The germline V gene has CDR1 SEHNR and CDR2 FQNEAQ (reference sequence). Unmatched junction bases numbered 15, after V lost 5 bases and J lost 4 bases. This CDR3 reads CASSRAPGGAGGYGYTF. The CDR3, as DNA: TGTGCCAGCAGCCGCGCCCCAGGGGGCGCGGGGGGCTATGGCTACACCTTC.

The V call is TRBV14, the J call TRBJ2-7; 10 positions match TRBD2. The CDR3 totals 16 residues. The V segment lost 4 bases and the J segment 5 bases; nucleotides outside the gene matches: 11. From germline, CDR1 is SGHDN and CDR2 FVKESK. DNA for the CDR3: TGTGCCAGCAGCCTGGAAGCGAGACTAGCGGGCCACGAGCAGTACTTC. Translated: CASSLEARLAGHEQYF.

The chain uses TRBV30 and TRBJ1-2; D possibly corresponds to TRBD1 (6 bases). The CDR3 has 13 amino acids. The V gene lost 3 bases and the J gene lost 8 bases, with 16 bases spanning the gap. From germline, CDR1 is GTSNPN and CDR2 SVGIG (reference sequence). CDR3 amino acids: CAWRSLGAEGYTF. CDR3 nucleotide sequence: TGTGCCTGGAGGTCTCTGGGGGCGGAGGGCTACACCTTC.

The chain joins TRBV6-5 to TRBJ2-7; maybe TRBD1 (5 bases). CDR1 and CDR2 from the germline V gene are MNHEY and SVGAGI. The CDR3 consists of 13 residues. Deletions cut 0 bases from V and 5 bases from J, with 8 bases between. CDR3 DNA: TGTGCCAGCAGTTACTCAGGGGTCAACGAGCAGTACTTC. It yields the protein CASSYSGVNEQYF.

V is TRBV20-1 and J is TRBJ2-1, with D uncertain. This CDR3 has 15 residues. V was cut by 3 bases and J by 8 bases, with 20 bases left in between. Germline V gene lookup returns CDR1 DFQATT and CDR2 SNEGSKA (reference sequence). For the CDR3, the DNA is TGCAGTGCTAGCCGCAGGCAGGCCCAAGAGGATGAGCAGTTCTTC. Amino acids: CSASRRQAQEDEQFF.

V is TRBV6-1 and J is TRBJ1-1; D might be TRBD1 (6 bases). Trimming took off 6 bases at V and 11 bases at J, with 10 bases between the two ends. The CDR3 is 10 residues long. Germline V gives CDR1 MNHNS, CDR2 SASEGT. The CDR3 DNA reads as TGTGCCAGCAGGGACAGCGACGCTTTCTTT. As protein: CASRDSDAFF.

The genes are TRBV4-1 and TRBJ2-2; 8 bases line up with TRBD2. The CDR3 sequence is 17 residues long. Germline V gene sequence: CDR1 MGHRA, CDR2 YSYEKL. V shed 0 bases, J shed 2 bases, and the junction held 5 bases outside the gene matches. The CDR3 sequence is CASSQEGSGRNTGELFF. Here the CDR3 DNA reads TGCGCCAGCAGCCAAGAGGGGAGCGGGAGAAACACCGGGGAGCTGTTTTTT.

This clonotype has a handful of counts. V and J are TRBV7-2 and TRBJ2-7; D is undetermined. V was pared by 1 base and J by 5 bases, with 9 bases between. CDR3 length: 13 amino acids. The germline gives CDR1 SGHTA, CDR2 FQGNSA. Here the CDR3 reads CASSLGVGDEQYF. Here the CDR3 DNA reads TGTGCCAGCAGCTTAGGGGTTGGGGACGAGCAGTACTTC.

In DNA, the CDR3 is TGCAGTGCTAGAGGGGGGGCGAGGGACACTGAAGCTTTCTTT. Encoded protein: CSARGGARDTEAFF. This chain joins TRBV20-1 and TRBJ1-1; TRBD1 might be the D (6 bases). CDR1 is DFQATT, CDR2 SNEGSKA, per germline (reference sequence). V gave up 1 base and J gave up 3 bases, with 12 bases separating them. The CDR3 is 14 amino acids.

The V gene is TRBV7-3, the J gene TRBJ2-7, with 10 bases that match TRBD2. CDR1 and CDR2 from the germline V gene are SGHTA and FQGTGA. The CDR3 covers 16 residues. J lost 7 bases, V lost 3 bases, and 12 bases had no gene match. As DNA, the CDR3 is TGTGCCAGCAGCTTTACCTCCCTAGCGGGAGATGGTGAGCAGTACTTC. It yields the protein CASSFTSLAGDGEQYF.

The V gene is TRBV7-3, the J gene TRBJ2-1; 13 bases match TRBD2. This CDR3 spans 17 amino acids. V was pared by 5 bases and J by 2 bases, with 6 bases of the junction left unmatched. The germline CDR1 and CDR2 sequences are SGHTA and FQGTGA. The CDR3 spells CASSLGTSGTPYNEQFF. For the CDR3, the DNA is TGTGCCAGCAGCCTCGGGACTAGCGGGACCCCCTACAATGAGCAGTTCTTC.

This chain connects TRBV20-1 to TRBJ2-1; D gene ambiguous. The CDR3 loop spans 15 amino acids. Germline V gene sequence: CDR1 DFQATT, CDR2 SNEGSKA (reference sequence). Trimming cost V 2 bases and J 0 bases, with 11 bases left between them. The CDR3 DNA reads TGCAGTGCTAGACCGGACCAGAGCTCCTACAATGAGCAGTTCTTC. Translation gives CSARPDQSSYNEQFF.

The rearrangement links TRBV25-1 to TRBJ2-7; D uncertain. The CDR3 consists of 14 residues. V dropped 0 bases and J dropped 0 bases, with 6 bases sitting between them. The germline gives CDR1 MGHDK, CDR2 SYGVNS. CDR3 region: CASSEYGGSYEQYF. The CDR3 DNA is TGTGCCAGCAGTGAATATGGCGGCTCCTACGAGCAGTACTTC.

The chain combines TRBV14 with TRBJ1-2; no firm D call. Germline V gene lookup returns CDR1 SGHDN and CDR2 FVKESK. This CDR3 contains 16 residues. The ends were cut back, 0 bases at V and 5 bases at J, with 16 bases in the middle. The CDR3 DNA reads TGTGCCAGCAGCCAAGACGGGATGGGGAGGTTTTATGGCTACACCTTC. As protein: CASSQDGMGRFYGYTF.

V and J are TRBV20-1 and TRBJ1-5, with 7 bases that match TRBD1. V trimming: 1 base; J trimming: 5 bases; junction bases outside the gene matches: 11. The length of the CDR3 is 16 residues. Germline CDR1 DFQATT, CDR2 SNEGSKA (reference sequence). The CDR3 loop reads CSARGRGDREYQPQHF. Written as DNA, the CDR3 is TGCAGTGCTAGAGGCCGAGGAGACAGGGAATATCAGCCCCAGCATTTT.

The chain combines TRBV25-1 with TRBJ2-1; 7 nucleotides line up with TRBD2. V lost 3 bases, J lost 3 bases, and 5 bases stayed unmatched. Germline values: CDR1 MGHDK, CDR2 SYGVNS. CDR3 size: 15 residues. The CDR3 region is CASSDGRSYYNEQFF. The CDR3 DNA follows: TGTGCCAGCAGTGACGGGAGGAGTTACTACAATGAGCAGTTCTTC.

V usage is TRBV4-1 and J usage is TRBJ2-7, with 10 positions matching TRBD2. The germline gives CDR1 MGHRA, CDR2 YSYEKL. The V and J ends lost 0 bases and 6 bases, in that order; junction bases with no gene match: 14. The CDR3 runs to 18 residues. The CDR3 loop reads CASSQDPLLGAGGGEQYF. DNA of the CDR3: TGCGCCAGCAGCCAAGACCCTCTCTTGGGAGCGGGAGGGGGCGAGCAGTACTTC.

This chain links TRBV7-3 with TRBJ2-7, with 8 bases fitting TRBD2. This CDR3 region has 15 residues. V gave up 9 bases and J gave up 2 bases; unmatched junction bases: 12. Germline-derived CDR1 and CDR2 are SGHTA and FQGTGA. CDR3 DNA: TGTGCCAGGACGCCGGGACTAGTTATGGCCTACGAGCAGTACTTC. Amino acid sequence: CARTPGLVMAYEQYF. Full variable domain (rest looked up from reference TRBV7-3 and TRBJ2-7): GAGVSQTPSNKVTEKGKYVELRCDPISGHTALYWYRQSLGQGPEFLIYFQGTGAADDSGLPNDRFFAVRPEGSVSTLKIQRTERGDSAVYLCARTPGLVMAYEQYFGPGTRLTVT.

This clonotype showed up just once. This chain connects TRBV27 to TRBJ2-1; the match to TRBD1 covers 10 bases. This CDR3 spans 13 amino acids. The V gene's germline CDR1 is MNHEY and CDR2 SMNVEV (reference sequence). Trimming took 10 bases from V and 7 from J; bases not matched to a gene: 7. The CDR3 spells CATLDRGENEQFF. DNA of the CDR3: TGTGCCACCCTGGACAGGGGGGAGAATGAGCAGTTCTTC.

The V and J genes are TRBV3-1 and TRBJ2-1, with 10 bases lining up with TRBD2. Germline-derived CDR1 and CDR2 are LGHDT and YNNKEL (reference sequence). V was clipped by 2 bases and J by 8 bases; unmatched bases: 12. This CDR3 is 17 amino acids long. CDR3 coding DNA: TGTGCCAGCAGCCAACCCCAAAGGCTAGCGGGAGACGATGAGCAGTTCTTC. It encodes CASSQPQRLAGDDEQFF.

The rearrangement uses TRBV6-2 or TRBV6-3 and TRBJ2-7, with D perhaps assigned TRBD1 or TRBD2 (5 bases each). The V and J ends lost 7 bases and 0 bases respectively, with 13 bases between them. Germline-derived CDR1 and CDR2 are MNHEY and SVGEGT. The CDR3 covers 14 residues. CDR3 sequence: CASIRGPISYEQYF. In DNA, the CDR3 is TGTGCCAGCATTAGGGGACCGATCTCCTACGAGCAGTACTTC.

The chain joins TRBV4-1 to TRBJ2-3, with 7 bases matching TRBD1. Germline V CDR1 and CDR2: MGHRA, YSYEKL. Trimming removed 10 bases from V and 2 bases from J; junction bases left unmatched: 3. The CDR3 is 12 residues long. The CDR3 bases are TGCGCCACAGGGACAGACACAGATACGCAGTATTTT. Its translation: CATGTDTDTQYF.

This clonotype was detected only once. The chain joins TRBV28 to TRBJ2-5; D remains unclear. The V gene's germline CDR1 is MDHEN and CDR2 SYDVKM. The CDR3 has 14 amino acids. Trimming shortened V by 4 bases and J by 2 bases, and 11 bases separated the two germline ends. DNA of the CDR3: TGTGCCAGCAGTTCGTGGGCGAGTCAAGAGACCCAGTACTTC. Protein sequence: CASSSWASQETQYF.

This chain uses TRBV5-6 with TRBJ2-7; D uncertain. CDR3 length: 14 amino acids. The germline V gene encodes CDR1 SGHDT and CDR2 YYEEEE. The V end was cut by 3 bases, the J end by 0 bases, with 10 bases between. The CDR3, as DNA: TGTGCCAGCAGCTACCGCATCCCCTCCTACGAGCAGTACTTC. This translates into CASSYRIPSYEQYF.